The 3 T cell receptor beta chains presented below share a single source sample, sequenced in a study of cytomegalovirus exposure and HLA in healthy donors. The primer mix had 60 Vbeta and 13 Jbeta primers. Assay used: immunoSEQ multiplex PCR; TCRdb lists only in-frame clones, some missing. The sample holds around 150,000 clones; 60% to 80% are singletons and the top ten take more than 4%. The sequenced sample was PBMCs. Receptors originate from a male donor in good health and CMV-seronegative.

Turning to this clone: Relative to the germline gene, one junction end is altered; a read error may explain this. Other DNA sequences in the sample encode the same CDR3. The chain joins TRBV5-1 to TRBJ2-5; D gene unclear. Germline CDR1 SGHRS, CDR2 YFSETQ. CDR3 length: 12 amino acids. CDR3 sequence reads: CASSLGVETQYF. Here the CDR3 DNA reads TGCGCCAGCAGCTTGGGAGTGGAGACTCAGTACTTC.

The chain is built from TRBV5-1 and TRBJ2-5, with TRBD2 as a possible D gene (5 bases). Trimming removed 4 bases from V and 1 base from J, with 14 bases in between. The CDR3 loop spans 15 amino acids. Germline V gives CDR1 SGHRS, CDR2 YFSETQ. The CDR3 loop is CASSPPRGLQETQYF. DNA for the CDR3: TGCGCCAGCAGCCCACCACGGGGTCTCCAAGAGACCCAGTACTTC.

J is TRBJ1-2 and V is TRBV28; 8 bases line up with TRBD1. This CDR3 has 16 residues. Germline V gene data show CDR1 as MDHEN and CDR2 as SYDVKM. The ends lost 6 bases at V and 8 bases at J; junction bases unmatched: 17. The CDR3 DNA reads as TGTGCCAGCAGCCCGGCCGCGGTACAGGGGGAGGTCGGCTACACCTTC. Protein: CASSPAAVQGEVGYTF.